The subject of this entry is one TCR beta chain. The antigen is unknown. Donors likely had unrecorded immune exposures despite being nominally healthy when sampled. The data belong to a study of cytomegalovirus exposure and HLA in healthy donors. Whole-study results and caveats: Later on, an analysis tied 15,000 to 20,000 TCR beta sequences to HLA alleles at 0.05 false discovery rate. Upon later analysis, HLA-associated TCR beta chains proved more clonally expanded than other, equally common chains.

The PCR ran on 60 Vbeta and 13 Jbeta primers. The assay was immunoSEQ multiplex PCR, and TCRdb's table has in-frame clones only and misses some. The sample includes around 210,000 clones, around 78% of them seen just once. The CDR3 extends over 16 amino acids. Looked up from germline, CDR1 is KGHSH and CDR2 is LQKENI. Trimming cost V 2 bases and J 0 bases, with 11 bases left between them. V usage is TRBV18 and J usage is TRBJ2-1; D ambiguous. This clonotype originated in a boy younger than 18 in good health and CMV-seronegative. Sequencing was carried out using PBMCs. The CDR3: CASSPIGQSSYNEQFF. The CDR3 DNA reads TGTGCCAGCTCACCAATTGGGCAGAGCTCCTACAATGAGCAGTTCTTC.